Below are 20 T cell receptor beta chains sequenced from a single sample in a study of T cells in tumors after PD-1 blockade. Clones were read by immunoSEQ multiplex PCR, and TCRdb kept only the in-frame ones, dropping some. The sample lists fewer than 55,000 clones; around 85% were seen once. This specimen consisted of PBMCs, obtained before anti-PD-1 treatment. The receptor source for this set is a human donor with basal cell carcinoma.

This clone was found a few times. The chain has TRBV12-3 or TRBV12-4 and TRBJ1-2; possibly TRBD1 for D (6 bases). Trimming shortened V by 2 bases and J by 4 bases, and 8 bases separated the two germline ends. This CDR3 contains 13 residues. The CDR3 protein is CASSLQDSYGYTF. In DNA form, the CDR3 reads TGTGCCAGCAGTTTACAGGACAGCTATGGCTACACCTTC.

The chain carries TRBV7-9 and TRBJ2-5, with D possibly being TRBD2 (6 bases). The CDR3 consists of 16 residues. Trimming left V 2 bases short and J 4 bases short, with 17 bases between. Germline values: CDR1 SEHNR, CDR2 FQNEAQ (reference sequence). DNA of the CDR3: TGTGCCAGCAGCTTATGGAGGGCGGAATCCTTAGAGACCCAGTACTTC. Translated, it gives CASSLWRAESLETQYF.

The DNA of the CDR3 is TGTGCCAGCAGCCAAGATTTGGGGGTGGATGAAAAACTGTTTTTT. Amino acid sequence: CASSQDLGVDEKLFF. The V gene is TRBV3-1 (or the pseudogene TRBV3-2), the J gene TRBJ1-4; maybe TRBD1 (5 bases). The germline V gene has CDR1 LGHDT and CDR2 YNNKEL (reference sequence). V lost 0 bases to trimming and J lost 6 bases, with 11 bases between them. There are 15 residues in the CDR3.

The chain recombines TRBV19 with TRBJ2-1; no clear D gene. CDR3 length: 11 residues. The ends were cut back, 8 bases at V and 2 bases at J, with 4 bases in the middle. CDR1 is LNHDA and CDR2 is SQIVND in the germline V gene (reference sequence). DNA for the CDR3: TGTGCCAGTGGGCCCTACAATGAGCAGTTCTTC. Its translation: CASGPYNEQFF.

J is TRBJ1-5 and V is TRBV5-6; TRBD1 agrees at 9 bases. V was pared by 3 bases and J by 6 bases, with 4 bases of the junction left unmatched. This CDR3 spans 14 amino acids. Germline V CDR1 and CDR2: SGHDT, YYEEEE. The DNA for the CDR3 is TGTGCCAGCAGCTACGGACAGGGGACTCAGCCCCAGCATTTT. Protein product: CASSYGQGTQPQHF. Full variable domain (remainder filled in from reference TRBV5-6 and TRBJ1-5): DAGVTQSPTHLIKTRGQQVTLRCSPKSGHDTVSWYQQALGQGPQFIFQYYEEEERQRGNFPDRFSGHQFPNYSSELNVNALLLGDSALYLCASSYGQGTQPQHFGDGTRLSIL.

The chain carries TRBV6-5 and TRBJ1-1; D uncertain. V was pared by 4 bases and J by 4 bases, with 16 bases between. The CDR3 consists of 15 residues. Germline V gives CDR1 MNHEY, CDR2 SVGAGI. The CDR3 is CASSSPDAGGTEAFF. The CDR3 DNA reads TGTGCCAGCAGTTCCCCTGATGCCGGAGGCACTGAAGCTTTCTTT.

This chain links TRBV4-1 with TRBJ1-6; D is uncertain. Per the germline V gene, CDR1 is MGHRA and CDR2 is YSYEKL. V lost 0 bases to trimming and J lost 14 bases, with 8 bases between them. The CDR3 is 12 amino acids. The CDR3 region has the DNA TGCGCCAGCAGCCAAGATAGTAGCACCCTCCACTTT. Translating gives CASSQDSSTLHF.

Only a few counts were recorded for this clone. This chain joins TRBV3-1 (or the pseudogene TRBV3-2) and TRBJ2-7; D is unresolved. Germline V gene lookup returns CDR1 LGHDT and CDR2 YNNKEL (reference sequence). The CDR3 sequence is 14 residues long. V was pared by 0 bases and J by 7 bases, with 13 bases between. CDR3 loop: CASSQDLGSGEQYF. The CDR3 region has the DNA TGTGCCAGCAGCCAAGATCTGGGGTCTGGGGAGCAGTACTTC.

V and J are TRBV7-2 and TRBJ1-3; D is undetermined. CDR1 is SGHTA, CDR2 FQGNSA, per germline. The CDR3 length is 16 residues. V lost 1 base, J lost 2 bases, and 12 bases lay in between. The CDR3 sequence is CASSLVAGATGNTIYF. CDR3 nucleotides: TGTGCCAGCAGCTTAGTGGCAGGTGCGACTGGAAACACCATATATTTT.

The chain joins TRBV28 to TRBJ2-1, with a tentative D call TRBD2 (6 bases). CDR3 length: 14 amino acids. Trimming took off 5 bases at V and 10 bases at J, with 18 bases between the two ends. From germline, CDR1 is MDHEN and CDR2 SYDVKM. The DNA of the CDR3 is TGTGCCAGCAGTCCAAACCTGCGGGGTGGAGAGCAGTTCTTC. Amino acid sequence: CASSPNLRGGEQFF. The full variable domain, rest sourced from reference TRBV28 and TRBJ2-1, is DVKVTQSSRYLVKRTGEKVFLECVQDMDHENMFWYRQDPGLGLRLIYFSYDVKMKEKGDIPEGYSVSREKKERFSLILESASTNQTSMYLCASSPNLRGGEQFFGPGTRLTVL.

This chain links TRBV19 with TRBJ1-2; possibly TRBD1 for D (5 bases). CDR1 LNHDA and CDR2 SQIVND come from the germline V gene (reference sequence). This CDR3 has 14 amino acids. V dropped 3 bases and J dropped 4 bases, with 12 bases sitting between them. The CDR3 region is CASSITGLPYGYTF. The CDR3 DNA reads TGTGCCAGTAGTATTACAGGACTACCCTATGGCTACACCTTC.

V usage is TRBV5-1 and J usage is TRBJ2-1; 11 nucleotides align to TRBD2. Germline lookup yields CDR1 SGHRS and CDR2 YFSETQ. This CDR3 is built from 16 residues. J lost 5 bases, V lost 4 bases, and 8 bases had no gene match. DNA for the CDR3: TGCGCCAGCAGCAGAGTGACTAGCGGGGCGAACAATGAGCAGTTCTTC. Its protein is CASSRVTSGANNEQFF.

This clone was seen a single time. J is TRBJ1-3 and V is TRBV18; 7 nucleotides align to TRBD1. This CDR3 is 16 amino acids long. The ends lost 4 bases at V and 0 bases at J; junction bases unmatched: 6. Per germline, CDR1 KGHSH and CDR2 LQKENI. The chain's CDR3 is CASSLQGLSSGNTIYF. In DNA form, the CDR3 reads TGTGCCAGCTCACTACAGGGGCTCTCCTCTGGAAACACCATATATTTT.

The genes are TRBV18 and TRBJ2-2; TRBD2 aligns across 8 bases. The V gene's germline CDR1 is KGHSH and CDR2 LQKENI. With 2 bases clipped from V and 0 bases from J, the junction kept 2 bases outside the gene matches. The CDR3 has 16 amino acids. CDR3 in DNA: TGTGCCAGCTCACCAGAACTAGCGGCGAACACCGGGGAGCTGTTTTTT. Protein product: CASSPELAANTGELFF.

This clone turned up a few times. The genes are TRBV29-1 and TRBJ1-5; D is perhaps TRBD1 (5 bases). The CDR3 has 14 residues. CDR1 and CDR2 (germline): SQVTM, ANQGSEA. Trimming removed 4 bases at V and 0 bases at J, with 10 bases between. The CDR3 loop is CSVAVGVSNQPQHF. The CDR3 DNA sequence: TGCAGCGTTGCGGTGGGGGTTAGCAATCAGCCCCAGCATTTT.

The chain has TRBV9 and TRBJ2-6; D gene unclear. CDR1 SGDLS and CDR2 YYNGEE come from the germline V gene. This CDR3 is built from 13 residues. The V end was cut by 5 bases, the J end by 0 bases, with 3 bases between. CDR3 coding DNA: TGTGCCAGCAGTCACTCTGGGGCCAACGTCCTGACTTTC. This gives the protein CASSHSGANVLTF.

The chain links TRBV5-1 to TRBJ2-1, with 9 bases matching TRBD1. J lost 7 bases, V lost 5 bases, and 7 bases had no gene match. Germline V gene lookup returns CDR1 SGHRS and CDR2 YFSETQ. The CDR3 length is 14 residues. CDR3 loop: CASSPGTGLNEQFF. The CDR3 region has the DNA TGCGCCAGCAGTCCCGGGACAGGGCTAAATGAGCAGTTCTTC.

This clone was counted only a few times. This sequence joins TRBV4-1 and TRBJ2-7, with 9 bases aligning to TRBD2. The length of the CDR3 is 16 residues. Germline CDR1 is MGHRA and CDR2 is YSYEKL. Trimming took 8 bases from V and 1 from J; bases not matched to a gene: 12. CDR3 DNA sequence: TGCGCCAGCGACCAAGACCCAGCGGGGGGTTCCTACGAGCAGTACTTC. Translation: CASDQDPAGGSYEQYF.

This clone was found a few times. CDR3 DNA sequence: TGTGCCAGCCGCTTGACAGGGACCTACGAGCAGTACTTC. Translating gives CASRLTGTYEQYF. The chain links TRBV28 to TRBJ2-7, with 7 bases identical to TRBD1. The length of the CDR3 is 13 residues. Germline-derived CDR1 and CDR2 are MDHEN and SYDVKM. V shed 8 bases and J 2 bases; nucleotides not matched to a gene: 6.

The gene calls are TRBV5-6 and TRBJ1-2, with D maybe TRBD1 (6 bases). Trimming took off 1 base at V and 8 bases at J, with 21 bases between the two ends. The CDR3 loop spans 16 amino acids. Germline V gives CDR1 SGHDT, CDR2 YYEEEE. The DNA of the CDR3 is TGTGCCAGCAGCTTGTCGTGGTGGGGCGGGGGGGGCGGCTACACCTTC. Encoded protein: CASSLSWWGGGGGYTF.